The 3 T cell receptor beta chains reported below all come from one sample, sequenced in a study of blood T cell repertoires in COVID-19 (dated by TCRdb to 2019 to 2021). Libraries were constructed by the immunoSEQ multiplex PCR assay. TCRdb holds this immuneACCESS table with in-frame rearrangements only. Some clones are missing; in checked studies, unresolved V genes explain under half, and the rest has no known cause. This sample is represented by 35,000 to 45,000 clones; about four fifths of them were singletons. The ten largest clones represent over 20% of the sample. The sequencing sample was made of peripheral blood. These receptors were taken from a man in his 70s with acute or convalescent COVID-19.

The table lists this clone with a count of one. This chain joins TRBV7-2 and TRBJ2-3; 9 bases match TRBD2. CDR1 is SGHTA, CDR2 FQGNSA, per germline. Germline trimming cut 1 base from V and 4 bases from J; bases unmatched to any gene: 6. This CDR3 has 16 amino acids. CDR3 coding DNA: TGTGCCAGCAGCTTAGGGTTTAGCGGGAGTGCAGATACGCAGTATTTT. It encodes CASSLGFSGSADTQYF.

The genes are TRBV28 and TRBJ1-2, with unresolved D. Trimming removed 4 bases from V and 5 bases from J, with 8 bases in between. This CDR3 is built from 12 residues. Germline CDR1 MDHEN, CDR2 SYDVKM. DNA of the CDR3: TGTGCCAGCAGTTGGCAGTTATATGGCTACACCTTC. Amino acid sequence: CASSWQLYGYTF.

This clone has just a few counts. The V call is TRBV29-1, the J call TRBJ1-5, with D possibly TRBD1 on 5 matching bases. The CDR3 contains 13 residues. Germline V lookup: CDR1 SQVTM, CDR2 ANQGSEA. V was pared by 4 bases and J by 3 bases, with 10 bases between. As DNA, the CDR3 is TGCAGCGTTGGTGGGGGGAACAATCAGCCCCAGCATTTT. It is translated as CSVGGGNNQPQHF.